The next 17 T cell receptor beta chains were all read from a single sample in a study of T cells in localized non-small cell lung cancer. Assay used: immunoSEQ multiplex PCR; TCRdb lists only in-frame clones, some missing. In the table there are around 41,000 clones, about nine tenths of which are singletons. The sequences come from peripheral blood, collected before any cancer treatment. These receptors came from a female donor aged 60 or older with stage I squamous cell lung carcinoma.

The chain combines TRBV5-1 with TRBJ2-6, with a weak D call TRBD1 (6 bases). Trimming took off 8 bases at V and 2 bases at J, with 17 bases between the two ends. Per germline, CDR1 SGHRS and CDR2 YFSETQ. The CDR3 runs to 16 residues. CDR3 bases: TGCGCCAGTGATAAATTTACAGGGACTGGGGCCAACGTCCTGACTTTC. This gives the protein CASDKFTGTGANVLTF.

This chain uses TRBV15 with TRBJ1-2; 7 nucleotides align to TRBD1. The CDR3 runs to 13 residues. The trim removed 5 bases at V and 5 bases at J, leaving 5 bases unmatched. Germline CDR1 and CDR2: LNHNV and YYDKDF (reference sequence). CDR3 sequence reads: CATSLRDSYGYTF. CDR3 nucleotides: TGTGCCACCAGCCTCCGGGACAGTTATGGCTACACCTTC.

The chain couples TRBV5-4 to TRBJ2-5; the D call may be TRBD1 or TRBD2 (6 bases each). The tail of the sequence fits TRBJ2-7 better, so the J call may be wrong. Per germline, CDR1 SGHNT and CDR2 YYREEE (reference sequence). CDR3 length: 14 residues. CDR3 residues: CASSPRRGRNEQYF. DNA of the CDR3: TGTGCCAGCAGCCCCCGCCGGGGGCGGAACGAGCAGTACTTC.

Only one count was recorded for this clone. This chain connects TRBV11-3 to TRBJ2-1; D not certain. The CDR3 is made up of 11 amino acids. Germline V CDR1 and CDR2: SGHNT, YENEEA. V dropped 1 base and J dropped 6 bases, with 1 base sitting between them. The CDR3 loop reads CASSLANEQFF. The CDR3 nucleotides read TGTGCCAGCAGCTTAGCCAATGAGCAGTTCTTC.

This clone was counted a few times. The chain uses TRBV7-2 and TRBJ2-5, with no clear D. CDR1 and CDR2 (germline): SGHTA, FQGNSA. The CDR3 spans 13 residues. Trimming shortened V by 2 bases and J by 7 bases, and 11 bases separated the two germline ends. The CDR3 loop is CASSLSPPGTQYF. The CDR3 DNA reads as TGTGCCAGCAGCTTAAGCCCCCCGGGGACCCAGTACTTC.

The chain uses TRBV19 and TRBJ1-2; the match to TRBD1 covers 9 bases. Germline loops: CDR1 LNHDA, CDR2 SQIVND (reference sequence). CDR3 length equals 14 residues. The V gene end was trimmed by 2 bases and the J gene end by 3 bases; junction bases not matched to a gene: 1. The CDR3 sequence: CASSITGGDYGYTF. The CDR3 DNA is TGTGCCAGTAGTATAACAGGGGGCGACTATGGCTACACCTTC.

This clone was seen a single time. The genes are TRBV18 and TRBJ1-5; D remains ambiguous. Germline assignment: CDR1 KGHSH and CDR2 LQKENI. This CDR3 is 13 amino acids long. Trimming left V 4 bases short and J 4 bases short, with 8 bases between. The CDR3 protein is CASSRQSNQPQHF. In DNA form, the CDR3 reads TGTGCCAGCTCACGACAATCGAATCAGCCCCAGCATTTT.

This chain links TRBV19 with TRBJ2-5; tentatively, D is TRBD2 (6 bases). The germline V gene has CDR1 LNHDA and CDR2 SQIVND (reference sequence). Trimming cost V 3 bases and J 5 bases, with 16 bases left between them. The length of the CDR3 is 15 residues. The CDR3 protein is CASSIGGALIETQYF. The CDR3 DNA reads as TGTGCCAGTAGTATCGGAGGGGCCTTAATCGAGACCCAGTACTTC.

The chain has TRBV4-1 and TRBJ2-7, with 14 bases matching TRBD2. Germline V gene data show CDR1 as MGHRA and CDR2 as YSYEKL. This CDR3 is built from 16 residues. Trimming at V came to 3 bases and at J to 7 bases, leaving 8 bases not matched to a gene. As DNA, the CDR3 is TGCGCCAGCAGCCATCCCGGGACTAGCGGGAGTCGAGAGCAGTACTTC. Protein product: CASSHPGTSGSREQYF.

This sequence joins TRBV18 and TRBJ1-2; the match to TRBD1 covers 7 bases. The ends lost 2 bases at V and 6 bases at J; junction bases unmatched: 9. CDR1 and CDR2 from the germline V gene are KGHSH and LQKENI. The CDR3 is 15 residues long. CDR3 region: CASSPSQGQSDGYTF. The CDR3 DNA follows: TGTGCCAGCTCACCAAGTCAGGGACAGTCGGATGGCTACACCTTC.

The rearrangement uses TRBV7-8 and TRBJ2-1; TRBD2 is a possible D gene (5 bases). CDR3 length: 15 residues. From germline, CDR1 is SGHVS and CDR2 FQNEAQ. The germline V and J ends were trimmed by 2 bases and 7 bases, with 15 bases remaining between them. The CDR3 nucleotides are TGTGCCAGCAGCTTAATCCTAGCATCTTTGAATGAGCAGTTCTTC. Its protein is CASSLILASLNEQFF.

V usage is TRBV7-9 and J usage is TRBJ2-1; no reliable D call. Germline-derived CDR1 and CDR2 are SEHNR and FQNEAQ (reference sequence). The CDR3 is 13 residues long. Trimming took 5 bases from V and 10 from J, leaving 15 bases between them. CDR3 in amino acids: CASSPRGPQEQFF. In DNA, the CDR3 is TGTGCCAGCAGCCCGCGAGGTCCCCAAGAGCAGTTCTTC.

The rearrangement joins TRBV4-3 to TRBJ1-1; D not resolved. Trimming removed 0 bases at V and 4 bases at J, with 9 bases between. This CDR3 region has 14 residues. The germline CDR1 and CDR2 sequences are LGHNA and YSLEER. The CDR3: CASSQETASTEAFF. DNA for the CDR3: TGCGCCAGCAGCCAAGAGACGGCATCCACTGAAGCTTTCTTT.

This clone was seen a few times. V usage is TRBV29-1 and J usage is TRBJ2-3; TRBD2 is a possible D gene (6 bases). Germline V CDR1 and CDR2: SQVTM, ANQGSEA. Trimming took off 1 base at V and 5 bases at J, with 7 bases between the two ends. This CDR3 contains 12 residues. DNA of the CDR3: TGCAGCGTTGAAGTGGGGGGAGATACGCAGTATTTT. It yields the protein CSVEVGGDTQYF.

The rearrangement uses TRBV30 and TRBJ1-2, with D perhaps matching TRBD1 (5 bases). V dropped 5 bases and J dropped 10 bases, with 17 bases sitting between them. Germline CDR1 GTSNPN, CDR2 SVGIG (reference sequence). This CDR3 comprises 12 residues. CDR3 loop: CAWGQGGRDYTF. CDR3 bases: TGTGCCTGGGGCCAGGGCGGGCGAGACTACACCTTC.

This clone occurred a few times. The rearrangement uses TRBV5-6 and TRBJ1-2; D may be TRBD1 (5 bases). Trimming took 4 bases from V and 2 from J, leaving 15 bases between them. This CDR3 region has 15 residues. Germline V gene lookup returns CDR1 SGHDT and CDR2 YYEEEE. This CDR3 reads CASSPGPGFNYGYTF. CDR3 sequence (DNA): TGTGCCAGCAGCCCCGGACCAGGGTTCAACTATGGCTACACCTTC.

This chain uses TRBV12-5 with TRBJ2-1; 9 nucleotides agree with TRBD2. Losses at the gene ends were 0 bases for V and 7 bases for J; bases not matched to a gene: 13. Germline V gene lookup returns CDR1 LGHNT and CDR2 FRNRAP. The CDR3 has 18 amino acids. The CDR3 loop reads CASGLVLGSGSLRNEQFF. CDR3 sequence (DNA): TGTGCTAGTGGTTTGGTACTCGGTAGCGGGAGTTTAAGGAATGAGCAGTTCTTC.